This T cell receptor beta chain was retrieved from a study of cytomegalovirus exposure and HLA in healthy donors. Study outcomes and limitations: An analysis that came later showed most CMV-associated TCR beta chains appearing HLA-restricted.

As for this clone: Antigen unknown.

PCR primers comprised 60 Vbeta and 13 Jbeta primers. The authors' processing: Later, an analysis found about 80 million unique TCR beta chains, and some 10 million of these were shared. Sequenced by immunoSEQ multiplex PCR; TCRdb stores in-frame clones only, minus some. The V and J calls and clone size were taken over from that table, and D and trimming were inferred from the DNA. The specimen's table records about 75,000 clones. Each donor was healthy, and each was a bone marrow donor. V lost 3 bases and J 6 bases, leaving 11 bases between the germline ends. Germline-derived CDR1 and CDR2 are KGHSH and LQKENI. The CDR3 is 13 residues long.

The receptor was derived from a young man in good health and CMV-seropositive. V and J are TRBV18 and TRBJ1-2; D is possibly TRBD1 (6 bases). The source material was PBMCs. CDR3 nucleotide sequence: TGTGCCAGCTCACCTGGGGCAGGGGATGGCTACACCTTC. Its protein product is CASSPGAGDGYTF. Variable domain in full (rest from reference TRBV18 and TRBJ1-2): NAGVMQNPRHLVRRRGQEARLRCSPMKGHSHVYWYRQLPEEGLKFMVYLQKENIIDESGMPKERFSAEFPKEGPSILRIQQVVRGDSAAYFCASSPGAGDGYTFGSGTRLTVV.